Each of the 23 T cell receptor beta chains below was sequenced from the same sample in a study of blood T cell repertoires in COVID-19. Method: immunoSEQ multiplex PCR; TCRdb's copy keeps in-frame clones and lacks some. This repertoire shows some 320,000 clones, around nine tenths found once; its top ten account for 2.6%. The sequencing input was PBMCs or T cells enriched from blood (not recorded which). These receptors were collected from a man aged 55-75 years who had recovered from COVID-19.

The chain links TRBV7-6 to TRBJ1-5; D is unclear. Germline-derived CDR1 and CDR2 are SGHVS and FNYEAQ. V lost 0 bases and J lost 1, with 13 bases in between. The CDR3 contains 17 residues. This chain's CDR3 is CASSLASFSGSNQPQHF. CDR3 coding DNA: TGTGCCAGCAGCTTAGCGAGTTTCTCGGGGAGCAATCAGCCCCAGCATTTT.

CDR3 in DNA: TGTGCCAGCAGCACCACACCGGGGAGCACAGATACGCAGTATTTT. Its translation: CASSTTPGSTDTQYF. The V and J genes are TRBV5-5 and TRBJ2-3, with a tentative D call TRBD2 (5 bases). The germline V and J ends were trimmed by 4 bases and 0 bases, with 12 bases remaining between them. Germline CDR1 is SGHKS and CDR2 is YYEKEE (reference sequence). CDR3 length: 15 residues.

In its sample, this clone was seen once. The genes are TRBV3-1 (or the pseudogene TRBV3-2) and TRBJ1-4; no firm D call. The V end was cut by 1 base, the J end by 7 bases, with 16 bases between. The CDR3 runs 16 residues. Germline V lookup: CDR1 LGHDT, CDR2 YNNKEL (reference sequence). In DNA form, the CDR3 reads TGTGCCAGCAGCCAAGGTGGGAGCGGCAAGGGTGAAAAACTGTTTTTT. Its translation: CASSQGGSGKGEKLFF.

The rearrangement links TRBV5-1 to TRBJ2-1; the D is unclear. The V end was cut by 0 bases, the J end by 9 bases, with 4 bases between. Germline values: CDR1 SGHRS, CDR2 YFSETQ. The CDR3 consists of 11 residues. The CDR3 DNA reads TGCGCCAGCAGCTTGGTCAGTGAGCAGTTCTTC. Amino acid sequence: CASSLVSEQFF.

The gene calls are TRBV27 and TRBJ2-7; 8 nucleotides agree with TRBD2. The CDR3 is 15 residues long. Germline CDR1 reads MNHEY; CDR2 reads SMNVEV (reference sequence). The trim removed 8 bases at V and 2 bases at J, leaving 11 bases unmatched. As DNA, the CDR3 is TGTGCCAGCCGCCTGACTAGCGCCTACACCTACGAGCAGTACTTC. Its translation is CASRLTSAYTYEQYF.

The DNA for the CDR3 is TGTGCCAGTAGCATCGGGAGTCAGCCCCAGCATTTT. This translates into CASSIGSQPQHF. The chain links TRBV19 to TRBJ1-5; D is unclear. Germline lookup yields CDR1 LNHDA and CDR2 SQIVND (reference sequence). The V gene lost 6 bases and the J gene lost 6 bases, with 9 bases spanning the gap. This CDR3 spans 12 amino acids. The entire variable domain, with the rest obtained from reference TRBV19 and TRBJ1-5, is as follows: DGGITQSPKYLFRKEGQNVTLSCEQNLNHDAMYWYRQDPGQGLRLIYYSQIVNDFQKGDIAEGYSVSREKKESFPLTVTSAQKNPTAFYLCASSIGSQPQHFGDGTRLSIL.

The V gene is TRBV30, the J gene TRBJ2-3, with TRBD2 matching over 8 bases. V shed 2 bases, J shed 2 bases, and the junction held 9 bases outside the gene matches. CDR3 length equals 16 residues. CDR1 and CDR2 (germline): GTSNPN, SVGIG (reference sequence). The CDR3 here is CAWSYDAGGYTDTQYF. The CDR3 DNA sequence: TGTGCCTGGAGTTACGACGCGGGGGGCTACACAGATACGCAGTATTTT.

The rearrangement uses TRBV7-9 and TRBJ2-7, with TRBD2 matching 9 bases. CDR3 length: 14 amino acids. V shed 4 bases and J 3 bases; nucleotides not matched to a gene: 4. CDR1 and CDR2 (germline): SEHNR, FQNEAQ (reference sequence). CDR3 in amino acids: CASSWTSENYEQYF. In DNA form, the CDR3 reads TGTGCCAGCAGCTGGACTAGCGAGAACTACGAGCAGTACTTC.

The chain combines TRBV7-2 with TRBJ2-3; D remains ambiguous. V dropped 8 bases and J dropped 0 bases, with 15 bases sitting between them. From germline, CDR1 is SGHTA and CDR2 FQGNSA. This CDR3 region has 15 residues. The DNA of the CDR3 is TGTGCCAGCTTTGTGGTTGGCTTGAGCACAGATACGCAGTATTTT. Residues: CASFVVGLSTDTQYF.

This chain links TRBV11-2 with TRBJ2-1; tentative D call: TRBD2 (5 bases). V was clipped by 1 base and J by 7 bases, with 8 bases between them. Germline CDR1 reads SGHAT; CDR2 reads FQNNGV. This CDR3 is 13 amino acids long. Here the CDR3 reads CASSLGRGNEQFF. CDR3 nucleotides: TGTGCCAGCAGCTTAGGGCGAGGGAATGAGCAGTTCTTC.

This clone occurred once. The rearrangement links TRBV7-2 to TRBJ1-5; D remains unclear. The CDR3 is 13 residues long. Germline lookup yields CDR1 SGHTA and CDR2 FQGNSA. The V end was cut by 2 bases, the J end by 7 bases, with 9 bases between. CDR3 DNA: TGTGCCAGCAGCTTATCGGCGGGCCAGCCCCAGCATTTT. Its protein is CASSLSAGQPQHF.

In this sample, this clone turned up a few times. Other nucleotide sequences from this sample produce the same CDR3. The chain carries TRBV7-2 and TRBJ1-5; D may be TRBD1 (6 bases). The V and J ends lost 5 bases and 4 bases respectively, with 12 bases between them. The germline V gene encodes CDR1 SGHTA and CDR2 FQGNSA. CDR3 size: 14 residues. The CDR3 DNA follows: TGTGCCAGCAGCCCGAGGGGGGGAAATCAGCCCCAGCATTTT. This translates into CASSPRGGNQPQHF.

This chain joins TRBV6-5 and TRBJ1-2; 11 bases line up with TRBD1. The CDR3 loop spans 15 amino acids. V lost 6 bases to trimming and J lost 3 bases; unmatched junction nucleotides: 6. Germline CDR1 and CDR2: MNHEY and SVGAGI. The CDR3 coding sequence is TGTGCCAGCAGCACAGGACAGGGGGCTTACTATGGCTACACCTTC. Protein sequence: CASSTGQGAYYGYTF.

This clone was detected a few times. The gene calls are TRBV19 and TRBJ1-2, with TRBD1 matching over 9 bases. The germline CDR1 and CDR2 sequences are LNHDA and SQIVND (reference sequence). The CDR3 loop spans 15 amino acids. V lost 8 bases, J lost 13 bases, and 20 bases stayed unmatched. This CDR3 reads CASQYGTGTGSGCTF. CDR3 coding DNA: TGTGCCAGTCAGTACGGGACCGGGACAGGGTCTGGATGCACCTTC.

The chain is built from TRBV5-4 and TRBJ1-1; the D is unclear. CDR1 is SGHNT and CDR2 is YYREEE in the germline V gene (reference sequence). This CDR3 spans 13 amino acids. V dropped 5 bases and J dropped 5 bases, with 13 bases sitting between them. The CDR3 DNA follows: TGTGCCAGCAGTTTTCTAGGAGGAACTGAAGCTTTCTTT. Its protein product is CASSFLGGTEAFF.

This sequence joins TRBV5-1 and TRBJ1-2, with a tentative D call TRBD1 (5 bases). This CDR3 is 14 amino acids long. The V gene lost 4 bases and the J gene lost 0 bases, with 10 bases spanning the gap. Per germline, CDR1 SGHRS and CDR2 YFSETQ. The CDR3 sequence is CASSPDNANYGYTF. The CDR3 nucleotides read TGCGCCAGCAGCCCGGACAATGCTAACTATGGCTACACCTTC.

The chain is built from TRBV5-4 and TRBJ2-3, with 13 nucleotides matching TRBD2. After removal of 4 bases from V and 3 bases from J, the junction contained 14 bases not matched to a gene. The CDR3 length is 19 residues. The germline V gene encodes CDR1 SGHNT and CDR2 YYREEE (reference sequence). CDR3 nucleotides: TGTGCCAGCAGCGCCCCGCTACTAGCGGGAGGGCCTGTGACAGATACGCAGTATTTT. Encoded protein: CASSAPLLAGGPVTDTQYF.

V is TRBV19 and J is TRBJ2-5; 8 nucleotides align to TRBD2. This CDR3 has 14 residues. V trimming: 3 bases; J trimming: 2 bases; junction bases outside the gene matches: 2. Germline lookup yields CDR1 LNHDA and CDR2 SQIVND (reference sequence). In DNA, the CDR3 is TGTGCCAGTAGTATCGGGACTAGTCAAGAGACCCAGTACTTC. Translation: CASSIGTSQETQYF.

CDR3 loop: CASSQAGGAQETQYF. CDR3 nucleotides: TGTGCCAGCAGCCAAGCGGGGGGGGCTCAAGAGACCCAGTACTTC. The J gene is TRBJ2-5, the V gene TRBV14, with 8 bases that match TRBD2. The CDR3 extends over 15 amino acids. Germline loops: CDR1 SGHDN, CDR2 FVKESK. With 1 base clipped from V and 2 bases from J, the junction kept 3 bases outside the gene matches.

The genes are TRBV5-8 and TRBJ2-7, with TRBD1 matching 8 bases. Germline CDR1 is SGHTS and CDR2 is YDEGEE. The CDR3 is 13 residues long. The ends lost 1 base at V and 8 bases at J; junction bases unmatched: 5. CDR3 in DNA: TGTGCCAGCAGCTTGAGGCAGGGGGCTAAGCAGTACTTC. Translated, it gives CASSLRQGAKQYF.

This clone was recorded once. The J gene is TRBJ2-7, the V gene TRBV30; D may be TRBD2 (6 bases). V was cut by 3 bases and J by 2 bases, with 14 bases left in between. In germline, CDR1 is GTSNPN, CDR2 SVGIG (reference sequence). This CDR3 region has 14 residues. DNA for the CDR3: TGTGCCTGGAGAGAGACTAGTCGAGCCTACGAGCAGTACTTC. It codes for CAWRETSRAYEQYF.

The V gene is TRBV24-1, the J gene TRBJ2-1, with D possibly TRBD2 on 6 matching bases. V was shortened by 4 bases and J by 0 bases, with 12 bases between the two germline ends. This CDR3 comprises 16 residues. Germline CDR1 reads KGHDR; CDR2 reads SFDVKD. This CDR3 reads CATSEQDYGSYNEQFF. The CDR3 region has the DNA TGTGCCACCAGTGAACAGGACTACGGCTCCTACAATGAGCAGTTCTTC.

The chain recombines TRBV14 with TRBJ2-7; the match to TRBD2 covers 7 bases. J gave up 5 bases and V 4 bases, and 14 bases lay outside the gene matches. The CDR3 length is 16 residues. Germline assignment: CDR1 SGHDN and CDR2 FVKESK. The CDR3 is CASSRLTGTTANEQYF. In DNA form, the CDR3 reads TGTGCCAGCAGCCGATTGACCGGGACTACGGCGAACGAGCAGTACTTC.